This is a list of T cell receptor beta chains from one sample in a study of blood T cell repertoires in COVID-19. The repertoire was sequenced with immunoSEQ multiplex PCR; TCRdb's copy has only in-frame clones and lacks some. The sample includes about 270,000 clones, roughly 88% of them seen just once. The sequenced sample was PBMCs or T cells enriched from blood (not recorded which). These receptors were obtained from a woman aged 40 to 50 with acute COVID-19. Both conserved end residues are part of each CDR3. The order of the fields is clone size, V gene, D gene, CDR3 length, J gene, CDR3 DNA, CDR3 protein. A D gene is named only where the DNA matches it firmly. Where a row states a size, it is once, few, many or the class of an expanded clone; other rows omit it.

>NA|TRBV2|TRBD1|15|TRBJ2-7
TGTGCCAGCAGTGACCCCCACGGACAGGGACTTGAGCAGTACTTC
CASSDPHGQGLEQYF
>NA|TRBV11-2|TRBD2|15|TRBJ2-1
TGTGCCAGCAGTCTTAGGACTAGCGGAGGCAATGAGCAGTTCTTC
CASSLRTSGGNEQFF
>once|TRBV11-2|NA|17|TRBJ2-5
TGTGCCAGCAGCCGCCACCGGCGGGACGACTTCCAAGAGACCCAGTACTTC
CASSRHRRDDFQETQYF
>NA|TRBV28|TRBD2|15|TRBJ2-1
TGTGCCAGCAGGGGAGGCGGGGGGGCCGACAATGAGCAGTTCTTC
CASRGGGGADNEQFF
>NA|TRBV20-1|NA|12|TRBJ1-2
TGCAGTGCTAGTGCGGGACTGAATGGCTACACCTTC
CSASAGLNGYTF
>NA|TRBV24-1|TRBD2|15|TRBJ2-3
TGTGCCACCAGCTCACGGGGGGTGGGCACAGATACGCAGTATTTT
CATSSRGVGTDTQYF
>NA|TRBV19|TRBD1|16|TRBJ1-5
TGTGCCAGTAGTGTTATAGGGACAGGCTTTAATCAGCCCCAGCATTTT
CASSVIGTGFNQPQHF
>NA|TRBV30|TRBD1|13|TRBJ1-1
TGTGCCCTAAAACAGGGGGGGACCACTGAAGCTTTCTTT
CALKQGGTTEAFF
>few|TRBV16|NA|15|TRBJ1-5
TGTGCCAGCAGCCAATCGGGGCAAGGGAATCAGCCCCAGCATTTT
CASSQSGQGNQPQHF
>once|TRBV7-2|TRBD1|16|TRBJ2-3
TGTGCCAGCAGCTTAGCGGTGACAGGGGGCACAGATACGCAGTATTTT
CASSLAVTGGTDTQYF
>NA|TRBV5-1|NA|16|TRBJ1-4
TGCGCCAGCAGCTTCTTCGGGATTGCAACTAATGAAAAACTGTTTTTT
CASSFFGIATNEKLFF
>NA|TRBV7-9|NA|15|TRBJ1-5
TGTGCCAGCCAAGATGGCCGTACTAGCAATCAGCCCCAGCATTTT
CASQDGRTSNQPQHF
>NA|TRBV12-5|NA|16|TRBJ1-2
TGTGCTAGTGGTGGGGAGGAGGGGCGCGGGAACTATGGCTACACCTTC
CASGGEEGRGNYGYTF
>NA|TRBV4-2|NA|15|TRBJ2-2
TGTGCCAGCAGGCGCTCCCCGGGGAACACCGGGGAGCTGTTTTTT
CASRRSPGNTGELFF
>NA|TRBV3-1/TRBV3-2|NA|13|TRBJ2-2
TGTGCCAGCAGCCAACATGAGTCGTGGGAGCTGTTTTTT
CASSQHESWELFF
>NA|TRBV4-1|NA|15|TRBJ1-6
TGCGCCAGCAGCCAAGACAGGGCGCATAATTCACCCCTCCACTTT
CASSQDRAHNSPLHF
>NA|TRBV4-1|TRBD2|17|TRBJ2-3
TGCGCCAGCAGCCAAGACACTAGCGGGGGACCTACGGTTCCGCAGTATTTT
CASSQDTSGGPTVPQYF
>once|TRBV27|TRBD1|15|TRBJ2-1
TGTGCCAGCAGTACCGACAGGGGTTCCTACAATGAGCAGTTCTTC
CASSTDRGSYNEQFF
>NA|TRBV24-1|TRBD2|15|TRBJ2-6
TGTGCCACCTCTAGCGGGAACTCTGGGGCCAACGTCCTGACTTTC
CATSSGNSGANVLTF
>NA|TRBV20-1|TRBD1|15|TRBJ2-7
TGCAGTGCTAGTTCCCTCAGACAGGGTTACTACGAGCAGTACTTC
CSASSLRQGYYEQYF
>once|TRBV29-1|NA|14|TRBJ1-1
TGCAGCGTTGAAGGCTCGACAGGGAACACTGAAGCTTTCTTT
CSVEGSTGNTEAFF
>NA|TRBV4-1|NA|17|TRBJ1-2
TGCGCCAGCAGCCCGTGGACAGCAGGGACCGATAACTATGGCTACACCTTC
CASSPWTAGTDNYGYTF
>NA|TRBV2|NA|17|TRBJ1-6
TGTGCCAGCAGTGACCATTTGAGGTCAGGGATCAATTCACCCCTCCACTTT
CASSDHLRSGINSPLHF
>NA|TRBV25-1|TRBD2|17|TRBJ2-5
TGTGCCAGCAGTGAATTGGGGCGGGGGAGATCCCAAGAGACCCAGTACTTC
CASSELGRGRSQETQYF
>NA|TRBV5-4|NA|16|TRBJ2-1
TGTGCCAGCAGCTCCCAAGTCAAGGGAGCCTACAATGAGCAGTTCTTC
CASSSQVKGAYNEQFF
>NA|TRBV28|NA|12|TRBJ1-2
TGTGCCAGCTCCCTGGAGGGGTACGGCTACACCTTC
CASSLEGYGYTF
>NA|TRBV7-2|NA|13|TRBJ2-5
TGTGCCAGCAGCTTGGGGAGCCAAGAGACCCAGTACTTC
CASSLGSQETQYF
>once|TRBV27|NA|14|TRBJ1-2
TGTGCCAGCAGTTTTGGAGGAGGAAACTATGGCTACACCTTC
CASSFGGGNYGYTF
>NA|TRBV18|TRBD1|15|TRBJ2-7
TGTGCCAGCTCACCACTGGAAGACAGGGGTAACGAGCAGTACTTC
CASSPLEDRGNEQYF
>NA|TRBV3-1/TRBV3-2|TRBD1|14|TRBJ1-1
TGTGCCAGCGTCTCACAGGGGGCTGGGACTGAAGCTTTCTTT
CASVSQGAGTEAFF
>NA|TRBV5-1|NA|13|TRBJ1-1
TGCGCCAGCAGCTTCCCATCGAACACTGAAGCTTTCTTT
CASSFPSNTEAFF
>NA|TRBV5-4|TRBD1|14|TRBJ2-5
TGTGCCAGCAGCGAAGGGGACAGGTCGGAGACCCAGTACTTC
CASSEGDRSETQYF
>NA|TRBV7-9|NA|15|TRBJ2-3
TGTGCCAGCAGCAAGGCCGGGATCAGCACAGATACGCAGTATTTT
CASSKAGISTDTQYF
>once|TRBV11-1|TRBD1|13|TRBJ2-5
TGTGCCAGCAGCTTAAACAGGGGTGAGACCCAGTACTTC
CASSLNRGETQYF
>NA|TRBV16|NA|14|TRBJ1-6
TGTGCCAGCAGCCAATCTGTCGGAGATTCACCCCTCCACTTT
CASSQSVGDSPLHF
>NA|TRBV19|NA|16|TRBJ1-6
TGTGCCAGTAGTACCAAGCCTCCGGGAGGGAATTCACCCCTCCACTTT
CASSTKPPGGNSPLHF
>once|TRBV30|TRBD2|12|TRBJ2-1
TGTGCCTGGAGTGTCCTCGGGACTAGCAAGTTCTTC
CAWSVLGTSKFF
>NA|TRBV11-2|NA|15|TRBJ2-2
TGTGCCAGCAGCTTAGCCGGTCCCCGCACCGGGGAGCTGTTTTTT
CASSLAGPRTGELFF
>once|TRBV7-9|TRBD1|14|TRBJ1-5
TGTGCCAGCAGCACCGGGACAGGGAATCAGCCCCAGCATTTT
CASSTGTGNQPQHF
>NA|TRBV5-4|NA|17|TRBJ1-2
TGTGCCAGCAGCTCGCCCGGCGGGGCAACCGCTAACTATGGCTACACCTTC
CASSSPGGATANYGYTF
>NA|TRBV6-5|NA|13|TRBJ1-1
TGTGCCAGCAGTTCAGGGATGAACACTGAAGCTTTCTTT
CASSSGMNTEAFF
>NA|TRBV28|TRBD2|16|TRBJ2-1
TGTGCCAGCACCGGTGGACTAGCGGGGGGCTACAATGAGCAGTTCTTC
CASTGGLAGGYNEQFF
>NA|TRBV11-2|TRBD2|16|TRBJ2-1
TGTGCCAGCAGCCTCCGACTAGCGGGAGCCTACAATGAGCAGTTCTTC
CASSLRLAGAYNEQFF
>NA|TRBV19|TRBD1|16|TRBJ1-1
TGTGCCAGTTGTAACCGGGACAGCATCATGAACACTGAAGCTTTCTTT
CASCNRDSIMNTEAFF
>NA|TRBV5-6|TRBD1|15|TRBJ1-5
TGTGCCAGCAGCTTGGGGGACAGGGCCAATCAGCCCCAGCATTTT
CASSLGDRANQPQHF
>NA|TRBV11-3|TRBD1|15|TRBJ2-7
TGTGCCAGCAGCTCCGCCCGGGGGACAGGGTACGAGCAGTACTTC
CASSSARGTGYEQYF
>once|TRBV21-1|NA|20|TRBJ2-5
TGTGCCAGCAGCAAAGAGAAGGTTCCCACCTTACTACTACTCCAAGAGACCCAGTACTTC
CASSKEKVPTLLLLQETQYF
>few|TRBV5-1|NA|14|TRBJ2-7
TGCGCCAGCAGCCCAAAGACAAGTTCCTACGAGCAGTACTTC
CASSPKTSSYEQYF
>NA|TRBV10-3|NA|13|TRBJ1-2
TGTGCCATCAGTGAGTCCGAGTACTATGGCTACACCTTC
CAISESEYYGYTF
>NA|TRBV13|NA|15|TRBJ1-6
TGTGCCAGCAGCTTCAGCTACAGGAGTGAGTCACCCCTCCACTTT
CASSFSYRSESPLHF
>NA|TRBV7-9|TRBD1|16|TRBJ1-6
TGTGCCAGCAGCTTAAGAGGACAGGGTGTGCATTCACCCCTCCACTTT
CASSLRGQGVHSPLHF
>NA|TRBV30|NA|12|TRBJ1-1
TGTGCCTGGAGAGGAGAGTACACTGAAGCTTTCTTT
CAWRGEYTEAFF
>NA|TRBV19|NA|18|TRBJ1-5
TGTGCCAGTAGTATGGGGGGTTACAGTAAAAATAGCAATCAGCCCCAGCATTTT
CASSMGGYSKNSNQPQHF